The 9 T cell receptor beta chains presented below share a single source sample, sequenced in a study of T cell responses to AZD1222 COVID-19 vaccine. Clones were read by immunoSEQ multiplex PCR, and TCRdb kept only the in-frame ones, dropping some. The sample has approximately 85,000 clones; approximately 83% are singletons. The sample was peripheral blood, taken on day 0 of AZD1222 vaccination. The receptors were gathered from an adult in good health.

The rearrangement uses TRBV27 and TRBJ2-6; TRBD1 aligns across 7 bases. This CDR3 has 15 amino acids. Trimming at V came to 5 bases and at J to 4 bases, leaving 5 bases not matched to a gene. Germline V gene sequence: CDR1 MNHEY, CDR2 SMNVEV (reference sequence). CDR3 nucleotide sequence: TGTGCCAGCAGTCCGACAGGGATAGGGGCCAACGTCCTGACTTTC. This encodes CASSPTGIGANVLTF.

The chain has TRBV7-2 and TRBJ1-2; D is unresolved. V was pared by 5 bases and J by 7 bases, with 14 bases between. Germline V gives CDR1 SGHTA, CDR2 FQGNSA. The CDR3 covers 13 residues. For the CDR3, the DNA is TGTGCCAGCAGCCCCAAAAGTCGAGGTGGCTACACCTTC. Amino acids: CASSPKSRGGYTF.

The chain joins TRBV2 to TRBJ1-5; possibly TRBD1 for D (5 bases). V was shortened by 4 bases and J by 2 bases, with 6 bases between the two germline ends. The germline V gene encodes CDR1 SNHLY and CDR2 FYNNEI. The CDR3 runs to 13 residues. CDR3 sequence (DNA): TGTGCCAGCAGTGGGGACGGCAATCAGCCCCAGCATTTT. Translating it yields CASSGDGNQPQHF.

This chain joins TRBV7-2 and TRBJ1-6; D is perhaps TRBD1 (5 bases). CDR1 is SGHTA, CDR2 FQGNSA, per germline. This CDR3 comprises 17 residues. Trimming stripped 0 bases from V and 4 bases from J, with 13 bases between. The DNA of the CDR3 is TGTGCCAGCAGCTTAGCGCTGGCAGGGACGTATAATTCACCCCTCCACTTT. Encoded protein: CASSLALAGTYNSPLHF.

In DNA form, the CDR3 reads TGTGCCAGCAGTCCACAGGGGAATCAGCCCCAGCATTTT. It is translated as CASSPQGNQPQHF. This sequence joins TRBV11-2 and TRBJ1-5; 7 nucleotides line up with TRBD1. The CDR3 totals 13 residues. Trimming at V came to 6 bases and at J to 4 bases, leaving 3 bases not matched to a gene. From germline, CDR1 is SGHAT and CDR2 FQNNGV.

CDR3 sequence (DNA): TGTGCCAGCAGCCTCGGGGGGACAGGGATGAACACTGAAGCTTTCTTT. Its protein product is CASSLGGTGMNTEAFF. The chain has TRBV7-3 and TRBJ1-1; 9 bases match TRBD1. The CDR3 is 16 residues long. V lost 5 bases and J lost 0; bases outside the gene matches: 7. CDR1 and CDR2 from the germline V gene are SGHTA and FQGTGA.

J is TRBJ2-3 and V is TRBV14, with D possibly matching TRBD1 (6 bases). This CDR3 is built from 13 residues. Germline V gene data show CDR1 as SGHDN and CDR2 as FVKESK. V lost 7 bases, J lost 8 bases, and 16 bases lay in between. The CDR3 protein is CASNLGAAGTQYF. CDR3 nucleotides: TGTGCCAGCAACCTGGGGGCGGCAGGTACGCAGTATTTT. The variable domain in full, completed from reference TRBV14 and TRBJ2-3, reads EAGVTQFPSHSVIEKGQTVTLRCDPISGHDNLYWYRRVMGKEIKFLLHFVKESKQDESGMPNNRFLAERTGGTYSTLKVQPAELEDSGVYFCASNLGAAGTQYFGPGTRLTVL.

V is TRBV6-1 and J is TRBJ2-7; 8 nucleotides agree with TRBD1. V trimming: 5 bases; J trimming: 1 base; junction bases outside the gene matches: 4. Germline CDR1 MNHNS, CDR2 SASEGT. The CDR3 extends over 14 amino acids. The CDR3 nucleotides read TGTGCCAGCAGTTTAACAGGGGGATCCTACGAGCAGTACTTC. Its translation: CASSLTGGSYEQYF.

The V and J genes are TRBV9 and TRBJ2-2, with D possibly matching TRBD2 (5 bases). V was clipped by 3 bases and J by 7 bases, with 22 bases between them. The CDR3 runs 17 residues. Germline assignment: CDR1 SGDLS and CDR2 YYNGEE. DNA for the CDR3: TGTGCCAGCAGCGCAGACCCGGTAGTCGGGATAGTCGGGGAGCTGTTTTTT. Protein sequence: CASSADPVVGIVGELFF.